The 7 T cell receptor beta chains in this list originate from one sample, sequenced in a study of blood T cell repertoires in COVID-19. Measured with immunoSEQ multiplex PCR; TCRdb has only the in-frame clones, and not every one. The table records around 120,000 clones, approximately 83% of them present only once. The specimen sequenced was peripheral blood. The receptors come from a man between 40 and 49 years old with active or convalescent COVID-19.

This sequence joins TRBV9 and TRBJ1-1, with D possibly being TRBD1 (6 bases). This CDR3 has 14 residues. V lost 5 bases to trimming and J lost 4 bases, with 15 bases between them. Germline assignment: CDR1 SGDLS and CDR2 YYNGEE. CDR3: CASRRGGPGTEAFF. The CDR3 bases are TGTGCCAGCAGAAGGGGGGGACCGGGCACTGAAGCTTTCTTT.

The CDR3 bases are TGTGCCAGCAGCCCTCGGACTAGCGGTTCCTACAATGAGCAGTTCTTC. Translation gives CASSPRTSGSYNEQFF. This chain uses TRBV5-4 with TRBJ2-1; 10 bases agree with TRBD2. CDR1 and CDR2 from the germline V gene are SGHNT and YYREEE (reference sequence). V was pared by 4 bases and J by 1 base, with 5 bases of the junction left unmatched. CDR3 size: 16 residues.

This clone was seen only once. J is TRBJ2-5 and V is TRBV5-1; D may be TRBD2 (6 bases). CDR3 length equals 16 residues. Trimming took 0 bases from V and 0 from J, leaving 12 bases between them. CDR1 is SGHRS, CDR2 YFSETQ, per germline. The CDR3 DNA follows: TGCGCCAGCAGCTTGGGTCTCGGGGACTACCAAGAGACCCAGTACTTC. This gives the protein CASSLGLGDYQETQYF.

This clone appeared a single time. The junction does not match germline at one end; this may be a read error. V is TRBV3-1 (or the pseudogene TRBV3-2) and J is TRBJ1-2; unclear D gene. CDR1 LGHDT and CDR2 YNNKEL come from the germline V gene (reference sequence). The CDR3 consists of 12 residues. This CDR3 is CASSQSYYSYTF. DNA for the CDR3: TGTGCCAGCAGCCAATCGTACTATAGCTACACCTTC.

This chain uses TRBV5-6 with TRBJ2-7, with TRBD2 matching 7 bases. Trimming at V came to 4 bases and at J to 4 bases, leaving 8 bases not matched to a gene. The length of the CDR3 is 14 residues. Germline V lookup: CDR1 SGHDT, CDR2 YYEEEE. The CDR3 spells CASSAGTNTYEQYF. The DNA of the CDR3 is TGTGCCAGCAGCGCCGGGACTAACACTTACGAGCAGTACTTC.

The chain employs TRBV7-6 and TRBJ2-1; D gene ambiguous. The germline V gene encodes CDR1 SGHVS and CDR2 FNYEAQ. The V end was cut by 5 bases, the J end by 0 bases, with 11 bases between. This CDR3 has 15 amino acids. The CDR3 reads CASSPQSSSYNEQFF. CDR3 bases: TGTGCCAGCAGCCCCCAGTCCTCCTCCTACAATGAGCAGTTCTTC.

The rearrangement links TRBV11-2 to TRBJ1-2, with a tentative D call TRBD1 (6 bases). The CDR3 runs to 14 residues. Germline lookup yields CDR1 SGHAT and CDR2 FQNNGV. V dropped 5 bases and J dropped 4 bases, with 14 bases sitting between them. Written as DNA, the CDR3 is TGTGCCAGCAGCACCCCGGACAGCCCCTATGGCTACACCTTC. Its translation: CASSTPDSPYGYTF.